Each of the 5 T cell receptor beta chains below was sequenced from the same sample in a study of T-cell reconstitution after alpha-beta-depleted transplantation in children. Preparation of the TCRbeta library involved a method that used unique molecular identifiers. TCRdb recomputed calls from the PCR reads with MiXCR, one row per CDR3 protein. The repertoire has hundreds of thousands of distinct CDR3 sequences, more than 10% of them found once; the top ten carry 2% to 3%. Sequenced material: PBMCs from the stem cell graft donor, taken from the stem cell graft. All receptors derive from a human donor who donated a stem cell graft to a child with acute lymphoblastic leukemia.

This clonotype was found many times. V gene TRBV10-3 combines with J gene TRBJ1-2, with TRBD1 identical over 9 bases. Germline assignment: CDR1 ENHRY and CDR2 SYGVKD. J lost 3 bases, V lost 6 bases, and 2 bases had no gene match. The CDR3 contains 13 residues. The CDR3 sequence is CAIRRQGDYGYTF. DNA of the CDR3: TGTGCCATCAGGAGACAGGGGGACTATGGCTACACCTTC.

This clonotype was detected many times. The chain employs TRBV5-1 and TRBJ2-3; TRBD1 matches 11 bases. CDR3 size: 16 residues. Germline V lookup: CDR1 SGHRS, CDR2 YFSETQ. V trimming: 4 bases; J trimming: 4 bases; junction bases outside the gene matches: 8. CDR3 DNA sequence: TGCGCCAGCAGCATAGGACAGGGGGCGTATGCAGATACGCAGTATTTT. Translating it yields CASSIGQGAYADTQYF.

In its sample, this clonotype was seen many times. The V and J genes are TRBV12-3 or TRBV12-4 and TRBJ2-7, with 8 positions matching TRBD1. The junction had 5 bases not matched to a gene; V was cut back by 4 bases and J by 3 bases. This CDR3 region has 14 residues. The CDR3 protein is CASSSGTGIYEQYF. CDR3 in DNA: TGTGCCAGCAGTTCCGGGACAGGCATCTACGAGCAGTACTTC.

In this sample, this clonotype turned up many times. CDR3 sequence (DNA): TGTGCCAGCAGCTTCGTCAGGGGGAGGGATGAGCAGTTCTTC. This codes for CASSFVRGRDEQFF. This chain links TRBV7-8 with TRBJ2-1, with D possibly being TRBD1 or TRBD2 (7 bases each). This CDR3 has 14 amino acids. From germline, CDR1 is SGHVS and CDR2 FQNEAQ. V lost 3 bases and J 8 bases, leaving 14 bases between the germline ends.

The sample holds many counts of this clonotype. V is TRBV6-1 and J is TRBJ1-2, with D uncertain. V dropped 1 base and J dropped 7 bases, with 13 bases sitting between them. Germline V gives CDR1 MNHNS, CDR2 SASEGT. The CDR3 contains 14 residues. CDR3 nucleotide sequence: TGTGCCAGCAGTGAAGGACGCCTCCGGCGTGGCTACACCTTC. Translated, it gives CASSEGRLRRGYTF.